This passage covers 12 T cell receptor beta chains from one sample sequenced in a study of blood T cell repertoires in COVID-19. TCRdb keeps only in-frame clones here, not all; method: immunoSEQ multiplex PCR. The data show around 230,000 clones, roughly 85% seen once. The specimen sequenced was peripheral blood. The source is a man aged 50-59 years with COVID-19, enrolled during active disease.

V is TRBV7-2 and J is TRBJ1-1; no clear D. Germline V gene sequence: CDR1 SGHTA, CDR2 FQGNSA. This CDR3 contains 16 residues. The germline V and J ends were trimmed by 0 bases and 0 bases, with 11 bases remaining between them. CDR3 coding DNA: TGTGCCAGCAGCTTAGCGCGCGGACTCATGAACACTGAAGCTTTCTTT. Its protein product is CASSLARGLMNTEAFF.

This chain connects TRBV11-2 to TRBJ1-3; a possible D gene is TRBD1 (5 bases). CDR1 is SGHAT and CDR2 is FQNNGV in the germline V gene. The CDR3 totals 15 residues. Deletions cut 10 bases from V and 4 bases from J, with 20 bases between. The CDR3 bases are TGTGCCACCACCCCCTTCCAGGGTAGAGGAAACACCATATATTTT. Its protein is CATTPFQGRGNTIYF.

The genes are TRBV2 and TRBJ2-1; 9 nucleotides align to TRBD2. Germline assignment: CDR1 SNHLY and CDR2 FYNNEI. With 10 bases clipped from V and 7 bases from J, the junction kept 14 bases outside the gene matches. This CDR3 is built from 15 residues. CDR3 in amino acids: CATPGLAGVNNEQFF. CDR3 bases: TGTGCCACCCCGGGGTTAGCGGGGGTTAATAATGAGCAGTTCTTC.

The table lists this clone with a few counts. The V gene is TRBV3-1 (or the pseudogene TRBV3-2), the J gene TRBJ1-2, with TRBD1 matching over 7 bases. V was clipped by 5 bases and J by 3 bases; unmatched bases: 6. The CDR3 is 14 amino acids. From germline, CDR1 is LGHDT and CDR2 YNNKEL (reference sequence). This CDR3 reads CASSWTGGYYGYTF. In nucleotides, the CDR3 is TGTGCCAGCAGCTGGACAGGAGGGTACTATGGCTACACCTTC.

The V call is TRBV27, the J call TRBJ2-7, with a possible D match to TRBD1 (6 bases). Germline V gives CDR1 MNHEY, CDR2 SMNVEV (reference sequence). This CDR3 contains 12 residues. Trimming took 6 bases from V and 4 from J, leaving 10 bases between them. In DNA, the CDR3 is TGTGCCAGCAGCACACAGGGATACGAGCAGTACTTC. It encodes CASSTQGYEQYF.

V gene TRBV2 combines with J gene TRBJ2-3, with D possibly being TRBD1 (5 bases). With 6 bases removed from V and 7 bases from J, the gap between germline ends came to 11 bases. The length of the CDR3 is 12 residues. CDR1 SNHLY and CDR2 FYNNEI come from the germline V gene. In DNA form, the CDR3 reads TGTGCCAGCAGACAAGACAGCTATACGCAGTATTTT. Translating it yields CASRQDSYTQYF.

The rearrangement joins TRBV4-1 to TRBJ2-7; 7 positions match TRBD1. The V and J ends lost 5 bases and 3 bases, in that order; junction bases with no gene match: 7. Germline V gene lookup returns CDR1 MGHRA and CDR2 YSYEKL. This CDR3 spans 14 amino acids. The CDR3 spells CASSTRDSSYEQYF. The CDR3 DNA is TGCGCCAGCAGCACACGGGACAGCAGCTACGAGCAGTACTTC.

This clone has only one observation. V gene TRBV27 combines with J gene TRBJ1-1; D remains unclear. This CDR3 has 13 amino acids. Germline V gives CDR1 MNHEY, CDR2 SMNVEV (reference sequence). Trimming took off 3 bases at V and 4 bases at J, with 9 bases between the two ends. CDR3 sequence (DNA): TGTGCCAGCAGTTTTTGGTCGGGCACTGAAGCTTTCTTT. Translating gives CASSFWSGTEAFF.

The CDR3 DNA reads TGTGCCAGTCGGGGGGCGAGGAGCTCCTACAATGAGCAGTTCTTC. This translates into CASRGARSSYNEQFF. This rearrangement joins TRBV5-4 to TRBJ2-1; a weak D match, TRBD2 (7 bases). The germline V gene encodes CDR1 SGHNT and CDR2 YYREEE (reference sequence). CDR3 size: 15 residues. V lost 8 bases and J 0 bases, leaving 15 bases between the germline ends.

This chain links TRBV5-4 with TRBJ1-3, with a tentative D call TRBD1 (5 bases). The CDR3 runs 14 residues. Germline V gives CDR1 SGHNT, CDR2 YYREEE (reference sequence). Trimming cost V 0 bases and J 7 bases, with 11 bases left between them. CDR3 DNA: TGTGCCAGCAGCTTGGAGCAGGGAGGGAACACCATATATTTT. Encoded protein: CASSLEQGGNTIYF.

The count of this clone is one. The chain uses TRBV7-2 and TRBJ1-3, with D perhaps matching TRBD1 (5 bases). The germline V gene encodes CDR1 SGHTA and CDR2 FQGNSA. Trimming pared 1 base from V and 3 bases from J, leaving 7 bases between. The CDR3 length is 14 residues. The CDR3 is CASSLGRGGNTIYF. In DNA form, the CDR3 reads TGTGCCAGCAGCTTAGGAAGGGGTGGAAACACCATATATTTT.

The V call is TRBV9, the J call TRBJ2-2; D gene uncertain. The CDR3 length is 17 residues. Trimming left V 4 bases short and J 4 bases short, with 20 bases between. CDR1 and CDR2 from the germline V gene are SGDLS and YYNGEE. The CDR3 DNA sequence: TGTGCCAGCAGCCCCCGTGTAAGGCCGTCGGGCACCGGGGAGCTGTTTTTT. As protein: CASSPRVRPSGTGELFF.